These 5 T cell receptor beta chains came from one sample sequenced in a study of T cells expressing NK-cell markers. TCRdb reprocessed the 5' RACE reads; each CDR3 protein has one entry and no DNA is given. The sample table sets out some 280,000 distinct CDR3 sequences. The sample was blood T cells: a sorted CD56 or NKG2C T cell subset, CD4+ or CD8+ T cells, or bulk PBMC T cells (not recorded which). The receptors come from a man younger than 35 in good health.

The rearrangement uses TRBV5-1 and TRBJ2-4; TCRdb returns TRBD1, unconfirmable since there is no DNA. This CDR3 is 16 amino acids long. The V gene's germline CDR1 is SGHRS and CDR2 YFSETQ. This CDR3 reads CASSSALRGTKNIQYF.

CDR3 sequence: CASSQFGQGDQPQHF. The chain recombines TRBV4-1 with TRBJ1-5; TCRdb's D gene call, TRBD1, goes unchecked for lack of DNA. Germline values: CDR1 MGHRA, CDR2 YSYEKL. The CDR3 runs to 15 residues.

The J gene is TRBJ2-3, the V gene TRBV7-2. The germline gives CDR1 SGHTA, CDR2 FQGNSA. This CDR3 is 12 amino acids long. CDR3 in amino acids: CASSLPSNTQYF. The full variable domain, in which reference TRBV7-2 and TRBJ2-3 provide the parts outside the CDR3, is GAGVSQSPSNKVTEKGKDVELRCDPISGHTALYWYRQSLGQGLEFLIYFQGNSAPDKSGLPSDRFSAERTGGSVSTLTIQRTQQEDSAVYLCASSLPSNTQYFGPGTRLTVL.

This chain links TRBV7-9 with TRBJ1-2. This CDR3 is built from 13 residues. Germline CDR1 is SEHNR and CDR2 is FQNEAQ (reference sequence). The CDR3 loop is CASSLANLGGYTF.

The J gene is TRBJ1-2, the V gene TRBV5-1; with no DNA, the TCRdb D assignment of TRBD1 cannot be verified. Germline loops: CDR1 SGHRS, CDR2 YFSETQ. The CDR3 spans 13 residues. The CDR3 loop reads CASSLEAGVGYTF. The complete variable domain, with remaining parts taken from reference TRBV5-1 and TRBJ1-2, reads KAGVTQTPRYLIKTRGQQVTLSCSPISGHRSVSWYQQTPGQGLQFLFEYFSETQRNKGNFPGRFSGRQFSNSRSEMNVSTLELGDSALYLCASSLEAGVGYTFGSGTRLTVV.